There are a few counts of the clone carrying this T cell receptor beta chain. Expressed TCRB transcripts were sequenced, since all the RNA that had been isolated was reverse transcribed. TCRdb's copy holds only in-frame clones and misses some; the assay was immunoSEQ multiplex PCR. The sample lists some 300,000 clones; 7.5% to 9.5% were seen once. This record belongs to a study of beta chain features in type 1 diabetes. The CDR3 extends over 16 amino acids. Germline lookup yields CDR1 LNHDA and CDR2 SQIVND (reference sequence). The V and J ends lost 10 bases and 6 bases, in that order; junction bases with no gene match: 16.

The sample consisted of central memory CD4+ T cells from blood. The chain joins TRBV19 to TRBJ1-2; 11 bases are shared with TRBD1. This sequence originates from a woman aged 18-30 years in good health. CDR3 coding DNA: TGTGCCAACGTCCTAACCGGGACAGGGGGTACAAATGGCTACACCTTC. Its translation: CANVLTGTGGTNGYTF.